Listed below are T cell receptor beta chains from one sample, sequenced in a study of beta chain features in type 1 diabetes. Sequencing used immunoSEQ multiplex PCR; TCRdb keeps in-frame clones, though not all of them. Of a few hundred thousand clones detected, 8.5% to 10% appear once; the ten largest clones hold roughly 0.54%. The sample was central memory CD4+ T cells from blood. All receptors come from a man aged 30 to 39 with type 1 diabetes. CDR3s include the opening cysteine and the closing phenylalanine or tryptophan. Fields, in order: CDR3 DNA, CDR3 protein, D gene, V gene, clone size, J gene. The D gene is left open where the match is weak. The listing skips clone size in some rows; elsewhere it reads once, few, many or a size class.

TGTGCCAGCAGTCCGGGACTAGCGGGAGAGGGCGATACGCAGTATTTT,CASSPGLAGEGDTQYF,TRBD2,TRBV2,many,TRBJ2-3
TGTGCCAGCAGTCCGGGTATTAGACTAGCGGGAGTCACAGATACGCAGTATTTT,CASSPGIRLAGVTDTQYF,TRBD2,TRBV4-2,NA,TRBJ2-3
TGCGCCAGCAGTTCCGGGGGACAAGAGACCCAGTACTTC,CASSSGGQETQYF,NA,TRBV5-1,few,TRBJ2-5
TGTGCCAGCAGTTACCCAACAGGGAACGAGCAGTACTTC,CASSYPTGNEQYF,NA,TRBV6-6,few,TRBJ2-7
TGCGCCAGCCGGGAGTACGGAGAGACCCAGTACTTC,CASREYGETQYF,NA,TRBV5-1,NA,TRBJ2-5
TGTGCCAGCAGGAAAGGGACAGGGGTAACCGGGGAGCTGTTTTTT,CASRKGTGVTGELFF,TRBD1,TRBV6-5,NA,TRBJ2-2
TGTGCCAGCAGCTTCTATGGCAGCGAAGCTTTCTTT,CASSFYGSEAFF,NA,TRBV5-5,few,TRBJ1-1
TGTGCCAGCAGCTTGGGGCCGACCTCCTACGAGCAGTACTTC,CASSLGPTSYEQYF,NA,TRBV5-5,few,TRBJ2-7
TGTGCCAGCAGCTTGAGGACAGGGCTTGGCTACACCTTC,CASSLRTGLGYTF,TRBD1,TRBV5-5,few,TRBJ1-2
TGTGCCAGCAGGGGGACAGGGCTGGCCCAGCCCCAGCATTTT,CASRGTGLAQPQHF,TRBD1,TRBV2,NA,TRBJ1-5
TGTGCCTGGAGTGTTAGCAGGGTCGGGGATGGCTACACCTTC,CAWSVSRVGDGYTF,NA,TRBV30,few,TRBJ1-2
TGTGCCAGCAGTTTTAGAGTTTCGGATGAAGCTTTCTTT,CASSFRVSDEAFF,NA,TRBV27,NA,TRBJ1-1
TGTGCCAGCAGCTCCCGGGACAGGGTAGACTATGGCTACACCTTC,CASSSRDRVDYGYTF,TRBD1,TRBV11-3,few,TRBJ1-2
TGTGCCAGTAGTATAAAGGTTGAAGCTTTCTTT,CASSIKVEAFF,NA,TRBV19,NA,TRBJ1-1
TGTGCCAGTAGTATACAGGGGAGCCAAGAGACCCAGTACTTC,CASSIQGSQETQYF,NA,TRBV19,NA,TRBJ2-5
TGTGCCATCAGTACCTCAGACAGGGCGGACATTCAGTACTTC,CAISTSDRADIQYF,TRBD1,TRBV10-3,NA,TRBJ2-4
TGTGCCAGCAGCCCCAGCGGGTGGAACTACGAGCAGTACTTC,CASSPSGWNYEQYF,NA,TRBV11-1,many,TRBJ2-7
TGTGCCAGCAGCTTAAGGCGGGAGGGCGGGGAGCAGTACTTC,CASSLRREGGEQYF,TRBD2,TRBV7-9,NA,TRBJ2-7